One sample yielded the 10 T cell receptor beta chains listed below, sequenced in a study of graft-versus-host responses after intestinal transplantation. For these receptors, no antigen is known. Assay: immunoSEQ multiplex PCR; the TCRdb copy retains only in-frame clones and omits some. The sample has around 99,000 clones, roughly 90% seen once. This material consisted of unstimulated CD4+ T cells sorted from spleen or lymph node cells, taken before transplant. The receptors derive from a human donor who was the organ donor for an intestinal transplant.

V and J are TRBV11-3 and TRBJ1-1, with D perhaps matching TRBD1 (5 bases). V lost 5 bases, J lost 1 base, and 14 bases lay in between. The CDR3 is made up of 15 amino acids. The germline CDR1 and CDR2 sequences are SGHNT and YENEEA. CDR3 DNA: TGTGCCAGCAGCCTGGCAGGGAAAGGGAACACTGAAGCTTTCTTT. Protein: CASSLAGKGNTEAFF.

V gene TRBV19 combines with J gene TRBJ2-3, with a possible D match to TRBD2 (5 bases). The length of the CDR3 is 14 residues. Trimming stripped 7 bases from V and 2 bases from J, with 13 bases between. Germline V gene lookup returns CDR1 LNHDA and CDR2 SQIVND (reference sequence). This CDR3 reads CASTPSPSTDTQYF. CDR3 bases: TGTGCCAGTACCCCTAGCCCCTCCACAGATACGCAGTATTTT. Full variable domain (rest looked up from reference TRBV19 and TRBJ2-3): DGGITQSPKYLFRKEGQNVTLSCEQNLNHDAMYWYRQDPGQGLRLIYYSQIVNDFQKGDIAEGYSVSREKKESFPLTVTSAQKNPTAFYLCASTPSPSTDTQYFGPGTRLTVL.

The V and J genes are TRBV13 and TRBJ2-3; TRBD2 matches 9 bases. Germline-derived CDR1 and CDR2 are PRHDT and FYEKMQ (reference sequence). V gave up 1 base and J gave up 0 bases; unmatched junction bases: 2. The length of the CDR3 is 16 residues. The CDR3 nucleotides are TGTGCCAGCAGCTTAGCGGCGGGAGGGAGCACAGATACGCAGTATTTT. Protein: CASSLAAGGSTDTQYF.

The CDR3 sequence: CASSLQEIQETQYF. In DNA form, the CDR3 reads TGCGCCAGCAGCCTCCAGGAAATTCAAGAGACCCAGTACTTC. The rearrangement links TRBV4-1 to TRBJ2-5; D is undetermined. With 4 bases removed from V and 2 bases from J, the gap between germline ends came to 11 bases. CDR3 length equals 14 residues. Germline V lookup: CDR1 MGHRA, CDR2 YSYEKL.

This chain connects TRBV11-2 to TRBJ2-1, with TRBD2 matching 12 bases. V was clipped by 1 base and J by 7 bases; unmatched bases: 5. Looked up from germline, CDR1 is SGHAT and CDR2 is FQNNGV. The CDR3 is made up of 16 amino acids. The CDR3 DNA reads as TGTGCCAGCAGCTTAGTTACTAGCGGGGGGTTAAATGAGCAGTTCTTC. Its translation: CASSLVTSGGLNEQFF.

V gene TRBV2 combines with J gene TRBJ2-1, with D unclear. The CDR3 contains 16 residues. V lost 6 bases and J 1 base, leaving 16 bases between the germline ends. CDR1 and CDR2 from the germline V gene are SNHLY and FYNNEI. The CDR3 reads CASSAHWGTSYNEQFF. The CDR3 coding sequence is TGTGCCAGCAGCGCCCATTGGGGTACGTCCTACAATGAGCAGTTCTTC.

Here the CDR3 reads CASSFLQGTQYF. The CDR3 nucleotides read TGTGCCAGCAGTTTTCTACAGGGTACCCAGTACTTC. The chain uses TRBV6-5 and TRBJ2-5, with D perhaps TRBD1 (6 bases). The ends were cut back, 4 bases at V and 8 bases at J, with 11 bases in the middle. Germline V gives CDR1 MNHEY, CDR2 SVGAGI. The CDR3 sequence is 12 residues long.

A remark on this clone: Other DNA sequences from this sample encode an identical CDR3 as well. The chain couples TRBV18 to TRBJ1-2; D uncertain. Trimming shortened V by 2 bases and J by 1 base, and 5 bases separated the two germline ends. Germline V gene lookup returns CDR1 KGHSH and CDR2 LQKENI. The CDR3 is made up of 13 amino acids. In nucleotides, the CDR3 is TGTGCCAGCTCACCATCCGGTAACTATGGCTACACCTTC. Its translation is CASSPSGNYGYTF.

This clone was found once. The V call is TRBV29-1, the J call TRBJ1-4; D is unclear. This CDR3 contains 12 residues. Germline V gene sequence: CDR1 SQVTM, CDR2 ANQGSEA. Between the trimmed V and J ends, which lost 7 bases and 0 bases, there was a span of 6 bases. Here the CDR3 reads CSAQATNEKLFF. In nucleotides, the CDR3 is TGCAGCGCCCAGGCAACTAATGAAAAACTGTTTTTT.

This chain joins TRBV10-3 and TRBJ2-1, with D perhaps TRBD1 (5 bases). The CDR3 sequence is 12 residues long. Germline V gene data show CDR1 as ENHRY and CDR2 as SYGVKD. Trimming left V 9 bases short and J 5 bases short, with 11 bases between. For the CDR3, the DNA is TGTGCCATTCGAGACAGACACAATGAGCAGTTCTTC. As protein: CAIRDRHNEQFF.